This T cell receptor (beta chain) was recorded in a study of cytomegalovirus exposure and HLA in healthy donors. Overall study context: Sequencing of roughly 180 million T cells in an earlier analysis found around 120 million unique TCR beta sequences. Study-wide results and limits: Many donors shared some public TCRs, even though most TCR sequences were rare.

In the PCR, 60 Vbeta and 13 Jbeta primers were used. Profiled with immunoSEQ multiplex PCR; TCRdb holds only in-frame clones, not every one. The table lists 150,000 to 200,000 clones, about 70% of them singletons. The CDR3 consists of 15 residues. The germline gives CDR1 SGDLS, CDR2 YYNGEE. The V gene lost 0 bases and the J gene lost 3 bases, with 12 bases spanning the gap. In this sample, this clone turned up a few times. Antigen: not known. Source material: PBMCs. This clonotype was obtained from a woman between 25 and 40 years old in good health and CMV-seronegative. This chain uses TRBV9 with TRBJ2-5, with a possible D match to TRBD1 (6 bases). The CDR3 region is CASSVEQGWKETQYF. The CDR3 nucleotides read TGTGCCAGCAGCGTAGAACAGGGATGGAAAGAGACCCAGTACTTC.